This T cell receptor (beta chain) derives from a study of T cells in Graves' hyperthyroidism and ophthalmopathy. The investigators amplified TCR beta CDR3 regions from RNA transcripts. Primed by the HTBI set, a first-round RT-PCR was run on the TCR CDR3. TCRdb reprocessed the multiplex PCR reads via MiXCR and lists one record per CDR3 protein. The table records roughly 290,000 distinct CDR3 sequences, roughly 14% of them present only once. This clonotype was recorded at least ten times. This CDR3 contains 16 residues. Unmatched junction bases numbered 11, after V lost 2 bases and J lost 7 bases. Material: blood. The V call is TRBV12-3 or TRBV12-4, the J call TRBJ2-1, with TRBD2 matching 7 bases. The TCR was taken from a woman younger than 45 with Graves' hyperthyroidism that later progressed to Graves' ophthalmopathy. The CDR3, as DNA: TGTGCCAGCAGTTTACTGGCGGGAGCCCGGGGGAATGAGCAGTTCTTC. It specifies CASSLLAGARGNEQFF.